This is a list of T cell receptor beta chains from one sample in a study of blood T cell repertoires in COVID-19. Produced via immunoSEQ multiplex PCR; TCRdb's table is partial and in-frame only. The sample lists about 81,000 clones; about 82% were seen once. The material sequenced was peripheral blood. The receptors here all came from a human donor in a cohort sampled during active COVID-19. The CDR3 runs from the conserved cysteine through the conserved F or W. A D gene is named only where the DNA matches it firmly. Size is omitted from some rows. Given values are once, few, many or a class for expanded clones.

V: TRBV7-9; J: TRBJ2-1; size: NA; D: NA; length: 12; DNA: TGTGCCAGCAGCCCACGTCTCGGTGAGCAGTTCTTC; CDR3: CASSPRLGEQFF
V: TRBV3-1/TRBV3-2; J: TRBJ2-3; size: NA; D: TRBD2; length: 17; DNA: TGTGCCAGCAGCCAAGATATAGGGACTAGCGGAACAGATACGCAGTATTTT; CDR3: CASSQDIGTSGTDTQYF
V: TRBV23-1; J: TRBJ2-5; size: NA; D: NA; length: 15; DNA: TGCGCCAGCAGTCAATCCGGCAGGATGGAAGAGACCCAGTACTTC; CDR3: CASSQSGRMEETQYF
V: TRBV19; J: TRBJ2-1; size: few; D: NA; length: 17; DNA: TGTGCCAGTAGTAACCGGGCTAGCGGAGGGGGGTACAATGAGCAGTTCTTC; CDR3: CASSNRASGGGYNEQFF
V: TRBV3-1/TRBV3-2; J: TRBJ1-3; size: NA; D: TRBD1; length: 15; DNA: TGTGCCAGCAGCCAAGGGGGACAGGGAAGAAACACCATATATTTT; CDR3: CASSQGGQGRNTIYF
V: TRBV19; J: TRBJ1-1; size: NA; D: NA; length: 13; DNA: TGTGCCAGTACCTGGGCAGTGAACACTGAAGCTTTCTTT; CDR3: CASTWAVNTEAFF
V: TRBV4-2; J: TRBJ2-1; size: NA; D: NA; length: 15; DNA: TGTGCCAGCAGCCGGGGACTGCCTGGCGTCAATGAGCAGTTCTTC; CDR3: CASSRGLPGVNEQFF
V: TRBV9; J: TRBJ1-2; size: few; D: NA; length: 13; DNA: TGTGCCAGCAGCGTAGGACAGGTCGCTGGCTACACCTTC; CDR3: CASSVGQVAGYTF
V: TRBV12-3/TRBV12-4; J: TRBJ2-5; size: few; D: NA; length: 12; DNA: TGTGCCAGCAGTTTTCTAAAGGAGACCCAGTACTTC; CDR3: CASSFLKETQYF
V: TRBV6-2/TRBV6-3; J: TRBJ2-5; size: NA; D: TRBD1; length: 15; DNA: TGTGCCAGCAGTTGGAACGACAGGGGGTCGGAGACCCAGTACTTC; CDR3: CASSWNDRGSETQYF
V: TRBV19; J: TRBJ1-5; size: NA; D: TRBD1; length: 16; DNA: TGTGCCAGTAGTATATACGGGACAGGGACTAATCAGCCCCAGCATTTT; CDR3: CASSIYGTGTNQPQHF
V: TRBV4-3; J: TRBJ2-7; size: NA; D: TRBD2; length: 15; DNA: TGCGCCAGCAGCCGATATGCGGGGGAAGGCTACGAGCAGTACTTC; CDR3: CASSRYAGEGYEQYF
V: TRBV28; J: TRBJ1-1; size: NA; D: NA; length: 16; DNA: TGTGCCAGCAGTTTAGACGGAGAAATACTGAACACTGAAGCTTTCTTT; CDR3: CASSLDGEILNTEAFF
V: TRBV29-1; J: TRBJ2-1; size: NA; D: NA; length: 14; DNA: TGCAGCTTCCCCCAGGATTCCTTCTACAATGAGCAGTTCTTC; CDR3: CSFPQDSFYNEQFF
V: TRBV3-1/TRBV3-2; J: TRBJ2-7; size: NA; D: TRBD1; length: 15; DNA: TGTGCCAGCAGCCAACCTCGGACAGGGGGCTACGAGCAGTACTTC; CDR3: CASSQPRTGGYEQYF
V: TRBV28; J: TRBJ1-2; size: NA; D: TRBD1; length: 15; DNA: TGTGCCAGCAGTTTATTGTCGGGACAGGAGGATGGCTACACCTTC; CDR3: CASSLLSGQEDGYTF
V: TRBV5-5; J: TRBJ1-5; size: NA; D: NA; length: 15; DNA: TGTGCCAGCAGCCCAGGACTGTATAGCAATCAGCCCCAGCATTTT; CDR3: CASSPGLYSNQPQHF
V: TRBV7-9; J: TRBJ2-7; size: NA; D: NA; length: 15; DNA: TGTGCCAGCAGCTTAGAGGGGGGGGTCGTCCACGAGCAGTACTTC; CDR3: CASSLEGGVVHEQYF
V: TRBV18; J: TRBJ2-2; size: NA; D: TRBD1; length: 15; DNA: TGTGCCAGCTCACCACGGACAGGAACCACCGGGGAGCTGTTTTTT; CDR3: CASSPRTGTTGELFF
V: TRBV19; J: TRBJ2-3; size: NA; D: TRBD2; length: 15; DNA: TGTGCCAGTACTAAATCAGGACTAGGCACAGATACGCAGTATTTT; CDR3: CASTKSGLGTDTQYF
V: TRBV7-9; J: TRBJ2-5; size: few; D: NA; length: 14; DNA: TGTGCCAGCAGTTCGAGAGTGGAGGGAGAGACCCAGTACTTC; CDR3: CASSSRVEGETQYF
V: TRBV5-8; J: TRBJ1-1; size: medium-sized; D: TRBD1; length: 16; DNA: TGTGCCACCCAGACGGGACAGGGGGGATCGGGCACTGAAGCTTTCTTT; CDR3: CATQTGQGGSGTEAFF
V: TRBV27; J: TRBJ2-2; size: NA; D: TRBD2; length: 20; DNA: TGTGCCAGCAGTTTCGTAACCGGGCTAGCGGGAGTAACGAACACCGGGGAGCTGTTTTTT; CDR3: CASSFVTGLAGVTNTGELFF
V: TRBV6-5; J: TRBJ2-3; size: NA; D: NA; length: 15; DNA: TGTGCCAGCACCCCCGGGGTCATCAGCACAGATACGCAGTATTTT; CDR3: CASTPGVISTDTQYF
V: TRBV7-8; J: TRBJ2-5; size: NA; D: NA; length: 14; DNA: TGTGCCAGCAGCTCAGATGATCAGGCATGGACCCAGTACTTC; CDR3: CASSSDDQAWTQYF
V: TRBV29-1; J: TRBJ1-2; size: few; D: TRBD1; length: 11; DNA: TGCAGCGTCCGAGACAGGGAAAGCTACACCTTC; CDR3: CSVRDRESYTF
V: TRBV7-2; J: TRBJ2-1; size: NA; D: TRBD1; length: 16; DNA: TGTGCCAGCAGCCCCGGACAGGGACTCTCCTACAATGAGCAGTTCTTC; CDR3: CASSPGQGLSYNEQFF
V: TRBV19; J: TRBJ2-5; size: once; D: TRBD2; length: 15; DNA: TGTGCCAGTAGCCAGGCCAGCGGGAGCGATGAGACCCAGTACTTC; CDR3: CASSQASGSDETQYF
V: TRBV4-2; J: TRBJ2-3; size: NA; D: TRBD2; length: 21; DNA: TGTGCCAGCAGCCCCGGGACTAGCGGGGGGGCCGGCTTTTGGAGCACAGATACGCAGTATTTT; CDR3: CASSPGTSGGAGFWSTDTQYF
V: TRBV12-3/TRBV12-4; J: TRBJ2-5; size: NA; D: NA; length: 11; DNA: TGTGCCAGCAGTTTATCGGGGACCCAGTACTTC; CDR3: CASSLSGTQYF
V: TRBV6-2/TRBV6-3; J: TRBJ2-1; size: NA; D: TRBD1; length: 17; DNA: TGTGCCAGCAGTTTAAGTTTGGCAGCCGGGACAGGCAATGAGCAGTTCTTC; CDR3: CASSLSLAAGTGNEQFF
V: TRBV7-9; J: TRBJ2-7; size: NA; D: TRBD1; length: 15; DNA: TGTGCCAGCAGCTACGACAGGGAACCCCCCTACGAGCAGTACTTC; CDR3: CASSYDREPPYEQYF
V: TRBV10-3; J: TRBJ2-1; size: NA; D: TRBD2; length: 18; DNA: TGTGCCATCAGTGAAGGTAGCGGGTGGGATAACCCCTACAATGAGCAGTTCTTC; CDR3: CAISEGSGWDNPYNEQFF
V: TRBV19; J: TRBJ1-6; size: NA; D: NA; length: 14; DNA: TGTGCCAGTAGCCCTGTTGCAGGGGATTCACCCCTCCACTTT; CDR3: CASSPVAGDSPLHF
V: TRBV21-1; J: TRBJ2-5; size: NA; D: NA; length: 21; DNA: TGTGCCAGCAGCAAAGCGCTTTTATTATCCTCTTTTCGACAGGGTTTGGAGACCCAGTACTTC; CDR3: CASSKALLLSSFRQGLETQYF
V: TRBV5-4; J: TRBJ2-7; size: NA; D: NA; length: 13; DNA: TGTGCCAGCAGCCTGACCCCGGGCTACGAGCAGTACTTC; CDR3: CASSLTPGYEQYF
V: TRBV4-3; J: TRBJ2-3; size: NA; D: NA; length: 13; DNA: TGCGCCAGCAGCCAAGATCCCGGAGATACGCAGTATTTT; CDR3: CASSQDPGDTQYF
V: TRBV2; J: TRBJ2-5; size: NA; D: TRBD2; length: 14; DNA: TGTGCCAGCAGTGTTGCGGGGGGCGGCGAGACCCAGTACTTC; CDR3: CASSVAGGGETQYF
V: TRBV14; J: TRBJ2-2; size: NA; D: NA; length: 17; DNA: TGTGCCAGCAGCCACCTGCCCCCCCCAGGCCTCACCGGGGAGCTGTTTTTT; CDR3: CASSHLPPPGLTGELFF
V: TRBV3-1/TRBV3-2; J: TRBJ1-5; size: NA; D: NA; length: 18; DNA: TGTGCCAGCAGCCAGAGACTTAAGGAAGATTATAGCAATCAGCCCCAGCATTTT; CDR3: CASSQRLKEDYSNQPQHF
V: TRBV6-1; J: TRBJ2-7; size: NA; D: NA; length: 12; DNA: TGTGCCAGCAGTGAAGGCAGCTACGAGCAGTACTTC; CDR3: CASSEGSYEQYF
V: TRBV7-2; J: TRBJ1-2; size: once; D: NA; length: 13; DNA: TGTGCCAGCAGCTCCACCGGGGGCTATGGCTACACCTTC; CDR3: CASSSTGGYGYTF
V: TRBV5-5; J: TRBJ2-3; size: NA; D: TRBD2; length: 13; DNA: TGTGCCAGCAGCCCGATGGGGGGGGATACGCAGTATTTT; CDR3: CASSPMGGDTQYF
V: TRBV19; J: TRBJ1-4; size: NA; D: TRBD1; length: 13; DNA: TGTGCCAGTCTTGACAGGGGAAATGAAAAACTGTTTTTT; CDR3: CASLDRGNEKLFF
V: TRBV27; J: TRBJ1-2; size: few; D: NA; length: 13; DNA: TGTGCCAGCAGTGGAACAGGAAACTATGGCTACACCTTC; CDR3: CASSGTGNYGYTF
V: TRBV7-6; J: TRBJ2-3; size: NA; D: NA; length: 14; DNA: TGTGCCAGCAGCTTCGAGACTAGCACAGATACGCAGTATTTT; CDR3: CASSFETSTDTQYF
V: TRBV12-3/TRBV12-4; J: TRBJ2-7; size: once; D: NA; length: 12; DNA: TGTGCCAGCGGACAATCCACCTACGAGCAGTACTTC; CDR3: CASGQSTYEQYF
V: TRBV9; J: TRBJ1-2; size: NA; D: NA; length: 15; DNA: TGTGCCAGCAGCGTGGAGAGTGCCCCCAACTATGGCTACACCTTC; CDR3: CASSVESAPNYGYTF
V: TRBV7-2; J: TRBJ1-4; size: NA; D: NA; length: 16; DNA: TGTGCCAGCAGCTTGGGAGACGGTGCAACTAATGAAAAACTGTTTTTT; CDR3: CASSLGDGATNEKLFF
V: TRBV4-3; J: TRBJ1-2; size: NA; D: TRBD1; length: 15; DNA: TGCGCCAGCAGCCAAGATCTGGGACAGGGTTATGGCTACACCTTC; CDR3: CASSQDLGQGYGYTF
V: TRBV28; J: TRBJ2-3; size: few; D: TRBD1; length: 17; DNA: TGTGCCAGCACCGAGCCTCATGCGACAGGGGTATCAGATACGCAGTATTTT; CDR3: CASTEPHATGVSDTQYF
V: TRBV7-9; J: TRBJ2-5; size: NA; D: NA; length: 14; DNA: TGTGCCAGCAGCTTCACTAGTAGCAGAGAGACCCAGTACTTC; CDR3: CASSFTSSRETQYF
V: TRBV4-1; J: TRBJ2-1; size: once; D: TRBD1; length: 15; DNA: TGCGCCAGCAGCCAAGATCTAGGACAGGAGAATGAGCAGTTCTTC; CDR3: CASSQDLGQENEQFF
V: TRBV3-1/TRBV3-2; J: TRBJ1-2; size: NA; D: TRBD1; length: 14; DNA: TGTGCCAGCAGCCAAGGGGACAGGGGGCCTGGCTACACCTTC; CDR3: CASSQGDRGPGYTF
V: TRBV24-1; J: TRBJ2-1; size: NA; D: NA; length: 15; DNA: TGTGCCACCAGTGATTTGTCGCAGGTTGGAAGTGAGCAGTTCTTC; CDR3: CATSDLSQVGSEQFF
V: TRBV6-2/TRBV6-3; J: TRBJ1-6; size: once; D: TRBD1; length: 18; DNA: TGTGCCAGCAGTTACTCAATCGTCCGGGACAGCAATAATTCACCCCTCCACTTT; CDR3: CASSYSIVRDSNNSPLHF
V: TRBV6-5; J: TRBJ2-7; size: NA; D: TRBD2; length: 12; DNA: TGTGCCGGGGGACTAGGACGCAGCGAGCAGTACTTC; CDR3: CAGGLGRSEQYF
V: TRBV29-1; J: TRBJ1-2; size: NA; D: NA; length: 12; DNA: TGCAGCGTTGAAGATGAGGGCCGCGCCTACACCTTC; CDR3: CSVEDEGRAYTF
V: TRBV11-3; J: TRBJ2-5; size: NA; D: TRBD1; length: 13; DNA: TGTGCCAGCAGCAGAGGGGACAGAGAGACCCAGTACTTC; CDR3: CASSRGDRETQYF
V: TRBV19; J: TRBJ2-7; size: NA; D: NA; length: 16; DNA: TGTGCCAGTAGTATGGGCTGGGCGGAGGTAGGAATCGAGCAGTACTTC; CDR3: CASSMGWAEVGIEQYF